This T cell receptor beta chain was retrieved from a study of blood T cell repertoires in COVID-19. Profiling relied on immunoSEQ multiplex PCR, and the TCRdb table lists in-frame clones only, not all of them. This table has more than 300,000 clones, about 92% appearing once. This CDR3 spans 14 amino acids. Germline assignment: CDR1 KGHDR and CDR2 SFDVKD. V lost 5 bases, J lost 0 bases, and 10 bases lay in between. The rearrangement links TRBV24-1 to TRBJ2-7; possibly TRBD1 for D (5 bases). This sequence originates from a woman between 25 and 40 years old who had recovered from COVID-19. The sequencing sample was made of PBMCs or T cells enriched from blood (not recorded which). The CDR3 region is CATSGWGSSYEQYF. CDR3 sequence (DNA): TGTGCCACCAGTGGGTGGGGCAGCTCCTACGAGCAGTACTTC.